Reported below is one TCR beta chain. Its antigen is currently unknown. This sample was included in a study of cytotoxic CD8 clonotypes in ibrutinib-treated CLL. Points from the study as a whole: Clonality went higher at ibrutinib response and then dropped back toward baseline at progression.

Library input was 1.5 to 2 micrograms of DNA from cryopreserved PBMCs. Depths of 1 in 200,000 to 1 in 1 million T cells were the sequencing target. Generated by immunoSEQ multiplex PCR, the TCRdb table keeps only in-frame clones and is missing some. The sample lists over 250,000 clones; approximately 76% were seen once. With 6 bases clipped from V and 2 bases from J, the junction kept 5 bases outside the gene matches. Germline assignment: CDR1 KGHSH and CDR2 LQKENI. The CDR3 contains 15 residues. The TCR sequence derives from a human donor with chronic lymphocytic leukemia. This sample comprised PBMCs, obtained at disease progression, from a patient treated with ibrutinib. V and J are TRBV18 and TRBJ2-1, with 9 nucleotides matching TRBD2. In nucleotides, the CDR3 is TGTGCCAGCTCCCAGGCTAGCGGGGCCTACAATGAGCAGTTCTTC. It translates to CASSQASGAYNEQFF.